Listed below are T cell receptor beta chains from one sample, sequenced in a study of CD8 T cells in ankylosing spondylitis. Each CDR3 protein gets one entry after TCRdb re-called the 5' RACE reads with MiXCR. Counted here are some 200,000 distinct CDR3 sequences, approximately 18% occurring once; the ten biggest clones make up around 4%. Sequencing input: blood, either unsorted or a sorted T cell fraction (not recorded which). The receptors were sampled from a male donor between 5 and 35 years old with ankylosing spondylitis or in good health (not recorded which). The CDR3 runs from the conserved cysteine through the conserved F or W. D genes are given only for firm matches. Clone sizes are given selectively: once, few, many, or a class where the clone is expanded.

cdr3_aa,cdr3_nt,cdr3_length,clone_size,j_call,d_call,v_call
CASSLGTAGYGYTF,TGTGCCAGCAGCTTAGGGACAGCCGGATATGGCTACACCTTC,14,many,TRBJ1-2,.,TRBV7-2
CSAREGTSGNEQFF,TGCAGTGCTAGAGAGGGGACTAGCGGGAATGAGCAGTTCTTC,14,.,TRBJ2-1,TRBD2,TRBV20-1
CASSLFPSGANVLTF,TGTGCCAGCAGTTTATTTCCCTCTGGGGCCAACGTCCTGACTTTC,15,many,TRBJ2-6,.,TRBV27
CASSPGPVTGELFF,TGCGCCAGCAGCCCGGGACCCGTTACCGGGGAGCTGTTTTTT,14,many,TRBJ2-2,.,TRBV5-1
CAWARDNPSTDTQYF,TGTGCCTGGGCCCGGGATAACCCTAGCACAGATACGCAGTATTTT,15,many,TRBJ2-3,.,TRBV30
CASSLGGHLSYNEQFF,TGTGCCAGCAGTTTGGGGGGACACCTCTCCTACAATGAGCAGTTCTTC,16,many,TRBJ2-1,.,TRBV27
CAISATGGLYNEQFF,TGTGCCATCAGCGCTACAGGGGGCCTCTACAATGAGCAGTTCTTC,15,many,TRBJ2-1,TRBD1,TRBV10-3
CATSDGAGGSDTIYF,TGTGCCACCAGTGATGGGGCTGGCGGGAGCGACACCATATATTTT,15,many,TRBJ1-3,.,TRBV24-1
CASILQGVNTEAFF,TGTGCCAGCATCTTACAGGGTGTGAACACTGAAGCTTTCTTT,14,many,TRBJ1-1,.,TRBV12-3/TRBV12-4
CASSYSFSDREIFF,TGTGCCAGCAGTTACTCCTTTTCTGACAGGGAGATTTTCTTC,14,.,TRBJ2-1,TRBD1,TRBV6-5
CSCAPGQSTDTQYF,TGCAGCTGCGCGCCAGGCCAAAGCACAGATACGCAGTATTTT,14,.,TRBJ2-3,.,TRBV29-1
CASSLFTVAIKTDTQYF,TGCGCCAGCAGCTTATTCACTGTGGCTATCAAGACAGATACGCAGTATTTT,17,many,TRBJ2-3,.,TRBV5-1
CASSSTSSGGELFF,TGTGCCAGCAGCTCGACTAGTTCGGGCGGGGAGCTGTTTTTT,14,.,TRBJ2-2,.,TRBV7-2
CASSDGSGSVNEQFF,TGTGCCAGCAGTGACGGTAGCGGGAGCGTGAATGAGCAGTTCTTC,15,many,TRBJ2-1,TRBD2,TRBV6-4
CASSLITSGVYNEQFF,TGTGCCAGCAGCTTAATAACTAGCGGGGTGTACAATGAGCAGTTCTTC,16,.,TRBJ2-1,TRBD2,TRBV11-2